This T cell receptor beta chain derives from a study of T cells in Graves' hyperthyroidism and ophthalmopathy. Used for diagnoses were clinical symptoms, serum thyroxine and TRAb, thyroid ultrasound and orbital computed tomography. Findings and caveats of the study: By a 13 V-J model, ophthalmopathy was set apart from stable hyperthyroidism.

This clonotype was counted a few times. Its target is unknown. Amplification of TCR beta CDR3 regions was performed using RNA transcripts as template. The HTBI primer set served for first-round RT-PCR of the TCR CDR3. TCRdb re-called the multiplex PCR reads with MiXCR, one entry per CDR3 protein. This sample has 370,000 or so distinct CDR3 sequences; less than 20% occur once, and the top ten carry roughly 25%. The sequence was collected from a woman aged 18-29 years with Graves' hyperthyroidism that later progressed to Graves' ophthalmopathy. Specimen: blood.

The CDR3 DNA is TGTGCCAGCAGCCAGTCGACTCGTTACGAGCAGTACTTC. This encodes CASSQSTRYEQYF. The chain carries TRBV14 and TRBJ2-7; unclear D gene. The CDR3 consists of 13 residues. The V end lost 3 bases, the J end lost 4 bases, and 10 bases lay between the germline ends. Germline CDR1 SGHDN, CDR2 FVKESK. The full variable domain, completed using reference TRBV14 and TRBJ2-7, is EAGVTQFPSHSVIEKGQTVTLRCDPISGHDNLYWYRRVMGKEIKFLLHFVKESKQDESGMPNNRFLAERTGGTYSTLKVQPAELEDSGVYFCASSQSTRYEQYFGPGTRLTVT.